Each of the 30 T cell receptor beta chains below was sequenced from the same sample in a study of human T cells and chemical hapten exposure (dated by TCRdb to about 2021). Interpreted using the paper, the time point label stands for: healthy volunteer bleed at 6 weeks. Unfractionated whole blood was collected in Tempus Blood RNA tubes, and total RNA was extracted from that blood. The protocol used for the library was RACE. Sequencer: NextSeq 500. TCRdb applied fastp at Q25 and MiXCR to the public reads, then kept only in-frame beta chains. Each CDR3 protein appears once, grouped with its most common genes and DNA. The sample records roughly 71,000 distinct CDR3 sequences, approximately 6.1% of which are singletons. 3% to 4% of the sample is held by the ten biggest clonotypes. Material: whole blood. The origin of the receptors is a female donor in good health. Some clones in this sample may be carry-over from other donors' samples.

This clonotype was picked up many times. V is TRBV28 and J is TRBJ2-1; tentative D call: TRBD2 (6 bases). There are 15 residues in the CDR3. Germline V lookup: CDR1 MDHEN, CDR2 SYDVKM. V was shortened by 3 bases and J by 2 bases, with 11 bases between the two germline ends. CDR3 sequence (DNA): TGTGCCAGCAGTTTTACTAGCTTCCCCTACAATGAGCAGTTCTTC. It yields the protein CASSFTSFPYNEQFF.

There are many counts of this clonotype. The V and J genes are TRBV7-8 and TRBJ2-1; the D call may be TRBD1 or TRBD2 (6 bases each). This CDR3 comprises 14 residues. Germline values: CDR1 SGHVS, CDR2 FQNEAQ. V was pared by 11 bases and J by 0 bases, with 14 bases between. In nucleotides, the CDR3 is TGTGCCTTGGGGGGCGTCAGCTCCTACAATGAGCAGTTCTTC. Protein product: CALGGVSSYNEQFF.

Many counts were recorded for this clonotype. The chain combines TRBV29-1 with TRBJ2-7, with D unclear. The CDR3 contains 11 residues. The V gene lost 5 bases and the J gene lost 4 bases, with 9 bases spanning the gap. The germline CDR1 and CDR2 sequences are SQVTM and ANQGSEA. The CDR3 DNA is TGCAGCGTTAACTCAGGATACGAGCAGTACTTC. The encoded protein is CSVNSGYEQYF.

This clonotype has a count of ten or more. V is TRBV12-3 or TRBV12-4 and J is TRBJ2-7; unclear D gene. Trimming shortened V by 5 bases and J by 2 bases, and 10 bases separated the two germline ends. This CDR3 is built from 13 residues. The CDR3 DNA reads TGTGCCAGCAGTAGGGATCTGACCTACGAGCAGTACTTC. This encodes CASSRDLTYEQYF.

In the case of this clonotype: A read error may explain this, as a much larger clone is one base away. The gene calls are TRBV6-2 or TRBV6-3 and TRBJ2-3, with 7 bases that match TRBD1. The CDR3 runs to 16 residues. Germline V gene sequence: CDR1 MNHEY, CDR2 SVGEGT. Written as DNA, the CDR3 is TGTGCCAGCAGTTACTCGAACAGGGAAGGGACAGATACGCAGTGTTTT. Its protein is CASSYSNREGTDTQCF.

In DNA, the CDR3 is TGCGCCAGCAGCCAAGAAGGTGGGACAGGGTCCAATGAGCAGTTCTTC. This encodes CASSQEGGTGSNEQFF. This rearrangement joins TRBV4-1 to TRBJ2-1; 9 bases agree with TRBD1. The V and J ends lost 0 bases and 6 bases, in that order; junction bases with no gene match: 6. CDR1 MGHRA and CDR2 YSYEKL come from the germline V gene. CDR3 length: 16 residues.

This clonotype was observed at least ten times. This sequence joins TRBV4-3 and TRBJ1-5, with a tentative D call TRBD1 (6 bases). Germline values: CDR1 LGHNA, CDR2 YSLEER. Between the trimmed V and J ends, which lost 2 bases and 0 bases, there was a span of 8 bases. The CDR3 length is 15 residues. CDR3 coding DNA: TGCGCCAGCAGCCAAAGACAGGATAGCAATCAGCCCCAGCATTTT. Encoded protein: CASSQRQDSNQPQHF.

CDR3 protein: CSVGSVYTGELFF. CDR3 bases: TGCAGCGTTGGGTCTGTATATACCGGGGAGCTGTTTTTT. This chain joins TRBV29-1 and TRBJ2-2; no clear D. Germline CDR1 and CDR2: SQVTM and ANQGSEA. Trimming stripped 4 bases from V and 5 bases from J, with 11 bases between. The CDR3 totals 13 residues.

The chain carries TRBV6-6 and TRBJ1-1; no clear D. The V gene's germline CDR1 is MNHNY and CDR2 SVGAGI (reference sequence). This CDR3 region has 12 residues. The ends were cut back, 6 bases at V and 0 bases at J, with 5 bases in the middle. The CDR3 nucleotides read TGTGCCAGCAGCCCAGTGAACACTGAAGCTTTCTTT. It translates to CASSPVNTEAFF.

This clonotype was observed at least ten times. CDR3 in amino acids: CSAMDINTEAFF. In nucleotides, the CDR3 is TGCAGTGCAATGGACATAAACACTGAAGCTTTCTTT. The chain is built from TRBV20-1 and TRBJ1-1; D possibly corresponds to TRBD1 (5 bases). The CDR3 has 12 amino acids. Germline V gene data show CDR1 as DFQATT and CDR2 as SNEGSKA (reference sequence). Trimming removed 6 bases at V and 2 bases at J, with 10 bases between.

This clonotype was counted ten times or more. J is TRBJ1-6 and V is TRBV3-1; no definite D call. The V end was cut by 4 bases, the J end by 0 bases, with 16 bases between. The CDR3 length is 18 residues. Germline V gives CDR1 LGHDT, CDR2 YNNKEL (reference sequence). CDR3: CASSLGRSLSSYNSPLHF. CDR3 nucleotide sequence: TGTGCCAGCAGCCTAGGACGGAGCCTGAGCTCCTATAATTCACCCCTCCACTTT.

This clonotype was observed a handful of times. The chain has TRBV12-5 and TRBJ1-5; unclear D gene. V was trimmed by 2 bases and J by 0 bases, leaving 14 bases between them. This CDR3 is 17 amino acids long. Germline CDR1 reads LGHNT; CDR2 reads FRNRAP. CDR3 residues: CASGLTQDLYSNQPQHF. CDR3 bases: TGTGCTAGTGGTTTGACCCAGGACTTATATAGCAATCAGCCCCAGCATTTT.

This clonotype was detected many times. V usage is TRBV29-1 and J usage is TRBJ2-7; D assignment may be TRBD1 or TRBD2 (5 bases each). The germline V and J ends were trimmed by 5 bases and 3 bases, with 8 bases remaining between them. This CDR3 is built from 11 residues. The germline V gene has CDR1 SQVTM and CDR2 ANQGSEA. The DNA for the CDR3 is TGCAGCGTTCTTGGGGGCTACGAGCAGTACTTC. Its protein is CSVLGGYEQYF.

The chain couples TRBV28 to TRBJ1-1; TRBD1 might be the D (6 bases). The V gene's germline CDR1 is MDHEN and CDR2 SYDVKM. Trimming took off 5 bases at V and 3 bases at J, with 16 bases between the two ends. This CDR3 is 15 amino acids long. The CDR3, as DNA: TGTGCCAGCAGTCCTGGGGGGGGGCGGGACACTGAAGCTTTCTTT. Protein product: CASSPGGGRDTEAFF.

This clonotype was observed a few times. J is TRBJ2-3 and V is TRBV4-2, with 11 nucleotides matching TRBD2. Per the germline V gene, CDR1 is LGHNA and CDR2 is YNFKEQ. The V segment lost 4 bases and the J segment 0 bases; nucleotides outside the gene matches: 9. The CDR3 contains 18 residues. The CDR3 DNA is TGTGCCAGCAGCCGAGGGACTAGCGGATTCACTAGCACAGATACGCAGTATTTT. This codes for CASSRGTSGFTSTDTQYF.

This clonotype has a count of ten or more. The rearrangement joins TRBV12-3 or TRBV12-4 to TRBJ1-1; D perhaps matches TRBD1 (5 bases). The CDR3 spans 13 residues. Trimming pared 3 bases from V and 7 bases from J, leaving 12 bases between. DNA of the CDR3: TGTGCCAGCAGTTTGCTGGGGCAGGATGAAGCTTTCTTT. It translates to CASSLLGQDEAFF.

This clonotype was counted at least ten times. V usage is TRBV5-6 and J usage is TRBJ2-7, with D possibly TRBD2 on 6 matching bases. V lost 1 base, J lost 2 bases, and 22 bases lay in between. CDR1 is SGHDT and CDR2 is YYEEEE in the germline V gene. The CDR3 sequence is 18 residues long. The CDR3 loop is CASSLSGRNSGLAYEQYF. DNA of the CDR3: TGTGCCAGCAGCTTGAGCGGGCGAAACAGTGGGCTAGCCTACGAGCAGTACTTC.

This clonotype was counted between two and nine times. This chain connects TRBV28 to TRBJ1-6; 8 bases map to TRBD1. J gave up 10 bases and V 6 bases, and 11 bases lay outside the gene matches. The CDR3 consists of 15 residues. Germline V gene data show CDR1 as MDHEN and CDR2 as SYDVKM. CDR3 region: CASRPWTGTQSPLHF. The CDR3 coding sequence is TGTGCCAGCAGACCCTGGACAGGGACCCAGTCACCCCTCCACTTT.

The rearrangement joins TRBV7-9 to TRBJ2-7, with D maybe TRBD1 (5 bases). Per germline, CDR1 SEHNR and CDR2 FQNEAQ (reference sequence). The CDR3 contains 14 residues. Trimming pared 5 bases from V and 3 bases from J, leaving 14 bases between. The DNA of the CDR3 is TGTGCCAGCAGCCCAACAGGACACGGCTACGAGCAGTACTTC. Translated: CASSPTGHGYEQYF.

The chain joins TRBV7-2 to TRBJ1-5; D gene uncertain. The V gene lost 2 bases and the J gene lost 7 bases, with 12 bases spanning the gap. The length of the CDR3 is 14 residues. Germline lookup yields CDR1 SGHTA and CDR2 FQGNSA. CDR3 DNA: TGTGCCAGCAGCTTATATCCGGGAGAGCAGCCCCAGCATTTT. It is translated as CASSLYPGEQPQHF. The full variable domain, with the rest looked up from reference TRBV7-2 and TRBJ1-5, is GAGVSQSPSNKVTEKGKDVELRCDPISGHTALYWYRQSLGQGLEFLIYFQGNSAPDKSGLPSDRFSAERTGGSVSTLTIQRTQQEDSAVYLCASSLYPGEQPQHFGDGTRLSIL.

This clonotype occurred many times. The rearrangement uses TRBV27 and TRBJ2-3; 8 bases line up with TRBD2. The CDR3 has 16 amino acids. The ends lost 6 bases at V and 4 bases at J; junction bases unmatched: 12. The V gene's germline CDR1 is MNHEY and CDR2 SMNVEV (reference sequence). The CDR3: CASSILKPGGADTQYF. The DNA of the CDR3 is TGTGCCAGCAGCATCCTGAAACCGGGGGGGGCAGATACGCAGTATTTT.

The rearrangement joins TRBV6-1 to TRBJ2-1, with TRBD2 matching 9 bases. V gave up 7 bases and J gave up 10 bases; unmatched junction bases: 11. Germline CDR1 MNHNS, CDR2 SASEGT. This CDR3 is 14 amino acids long. The CDR3 reads CASIVREGLGEQFF. CDR3 bases: TGTGCCAGCATTGTGCGGGAGGGCCTGGGGGAGCAGTTCTTC.

In its sample, this clonotype was seen many times. The chain is built from TRBV2 and TRBJ1-5; 7 bases align to TRBD1. Germline V gene data show CDR1 as SNHLY and CDR2 as FYNNEI. The V segment lost 6 bases and the J segment 2 bases; nucleotides outside the gene matches: 10. This CDR3 contains 16 residues. CDR3 coding DNA: TGTGCCAGCAGAGCGAGACAGGGCCGGGGCAATCAGCCCCAGCATTTT. It codes for CASRARQGRGNQPQHF.

Ten or more counts support this clonotype. The chain is built from TRBV6-7 and TRBJ2-1, with TRBD2 identical over 9 bases. TRBV6-7 is annotated as an ORF whose role is uncertain. The CDR3 sequence is 15 residues long. V lost 6 bases, J lost 3 bases, and 6 bases stayed unmatched. For the CDR3, the DNA is TGTGCCAGCAGAAATAGCGGGAGTCTCTACAATGAGCAGTTCTTC. Its protein is CASRNSGSLYNEQFF.

The chain couples TRBV27 to TRBJ1-5, with D possibly matching TRBD1 (5 bases). Germline V CDR1 and CDR2: MNHEY, SMNVEV (reference sequence). CDR3 length: 13 residues. The V and J ends lost 5 bases and 1 base respectively, with 6 bases between them. CDR3 coding DNA: TGTGCCAGCAGTGGGGGAAGCAATCAGCCCCAGCATTTT. Encoded protein: CASSGGSNQPQHF.

This clonotype was found a few times. This rearrangement joins TRBV7-9 to TRBJ1-1; D not certain. The CDR3 has 12 residues. Germline V gene data show CDR1 as SEHNR and CDR2 as FQNEAQ (reference sequence). V was pared by 11 bases and J by 1 base, with 11 bases between. CDR3 nucleotides: TGTGCCGTCAGCCCTGGGAACACTGAAGCTTTCTTT. This codes for CAVSPGNTEAFF.

This clonotype has more than one count but fewer than ten. V gene TRBV3-1 combines with J gene TRBJ1-5; 8 nucleotides line up with TRBD1. Trimming removed 0 bases from V and 6 bases from J; junction bases left unmatched: 7. The CDR3 loop spans 16 amino acids. CDR1 LGHDT and CDR2 YNNKEL come from the germline V gene (reference sequence). This CDR3 reads CASSQEVGQGPQPQHF. The CDR3 DNA reads as TGTGCCAGCAGCCAAGAAGTTGGACAGGGCCCTCAGCCCCAGCATTTT.

Many counts were recorded for this clonotype. The CDR3 sequence: CASSESEGRETQYF. The CDR3 DNA follows: TGCGCCAGCAGTGAGTCCGAGGGCCGGGAGACCCAGTACTTC. The chain links TRBV10-1 to TRBJ2-5; the D gene is possibly TRBD2 (5 bases). Germline V CDR1 and CDR2: WNHNN, SYGVQD (reference sequence). Trimming took 0 bases from V and 5 from J, leaving 10 bases between them. CDR3 length: 14 residues.

The genes are TRBV12-3 or TRBV12-4 and TRBJ1-5, with D unresolved. V was pared by 3 bases and J by 2 bases, with 8 bases between. CDR3 size: 14 residues. DNA for the CDR3: TGTGCCAGCAGTTTTAGGGCAGGCAATCAGCCCCAGCATTTT. Residues: CASSFRAGNQPQHF.

This clonotype occurred many times. The gene calls are TRBV12-3 or TRBV12-4 and TRBJ2-6; D is ambiguous. There are 15 residues in the CDR3. The germline V and J ends were trimmed by 10 bases and 0 bases, with 13 bases remaining between them. The CDR3 is CATAPVRSGANVLTF. The CDR3, as DNA: TGTGCCACCGCTCCAGTTCGCTCTGGGGCCAACGTCCTGACTTTC.